Given below is one T cell receptor (beta chain) in context. Participants were aged roughly 18 to 90 years, lived in about 26 US areas, and enrolled virtually. The sample belongs to a study of blood T cell repertoires in COVID-19. Germline loops: CDR1 SGDLS, CDR2 YYNGEE. The CDR3 is 11 amino acids. V lost 0 bases, J lost 8 bases, and 3 bases lay in between. In the source study's methods: Amplified reference gene primers provided the basis for estimating nucleated cell counts. Sequencing used immunoSEQ multiplex PCR; TCRdb keeps in-frame clones, though not all of them. V and J calls and clone size follow that table, whereas D and trimming were derived from the DNA. The table includes roughly 280,000 clones, about 90% detected once.

This sequence was found in a woman aged 55-69 years who had recovered from COVID-19. This chain connects TRBV9 to TRBJ2-1; D ambiguous. The sequenced sample consisted of PBMCs or T cells enriched from blood (not recorded which). The CDR3 protein is CASSVAYEQFF. The CDR3 DNA reads TGTGCCAGCAGCGTAGCATATGAGCAGTTCTTC.